This T cell receptor (beta chain) was identified in a study of CD8 T cells in Susac syndrome. V was clipped by 1 base and J by 8 bases, with 8 bases between them. This CDR3 region has 12 residues. From blood CD8+ and CD4+ T cells, the TCR beta chain was sequenced. TEMRA cells were FACS-enriched, unlike CD8+ and CD4+ T cells, which were negatively isolated. The RNA, roughly 0.45 to 1 ug, was put through reverse transcription using random hexamers. Amplification of TCR beta CDR3 by immunoSEQ multiplex PCR spanned 54 Vbeta and 13 Jbeta. Via MiXCR, TCRdb re-called the immunoSEQ multiplex PCR reads, giving one row per CDR3 protein. Of about 52,000 distinct CDR3 sequences in the sample, about 92% were seen once.

Input material: CD8+ T cells from PBMCs. The TCR originated in a human donor with multiple sclerosis. The V call is TRBV12-3 or TRBV12-4, the J call TRBJ1-2; no clear D gene. This CDR3 is CASSLGRKGYTF. CDR3 in DNA: TGTGCCAGCAGTTTAGGTAGAAAGGGCTACACCTTC.